The rows below give T cell receptor beta chains drawn from one sample of a study of OX40 agonist ivuxolimab in advanced cancers. This table comes from immunoSEQ multiplex PCR, and its TCRdb copy is limited to in-frame clones, with some not included. The sample shows 66,000 or so clones, 77% of them seen only once. This material consisted of CD4+ or CD8+ T cells sorted from blood, taken in a trial of the OX40 agonist ivuxolimab. These receptors originate from an adult with an advanced solid tumor such as melanoma, head and neck, liver or kidney cancer. CDR3s include the opening cysteine and the closing phenylalanine or tryptophan. D genes are given only for firm matches. Expanded clones get a size class; other rows say once, few or many, or leave the size out.

V,J,D,size,CDR3,DNA
TRBV7-8,TRBJ2-2,-,once,CASSLLGGLTGELFF,TGTGCCAGCAGCCTCTTAGGGGGGTTAACCGGGGAGCTGTTTTTT
TRBV2,TRBJ2-5,-,-,CASSGPGGETQYF,TGTGCCAGCAGCGGGCCTGGGGGGGAGACCCAGTACTTC
TRBV18,TRBJ1-5,-,-,CASSRRGGGGLSNQPQHF,TGTGCCAGCTCGCGCCGCGGCGGCGGGGGATTGAGCAATCAGCCCCAGCATTTT
TRBV19,TRBJ1-6,TRBD1,-,CASSPGTGPNSPLHF,TGTGCCAGTAGTCCCGGGACAGGTCCGAATTCACCCCTCCACTTT
TRBV19,TRBJ2-1,-,-,CASSNQHRGLIYNEQFF,TGTGCCAGTAGTAACCAACACAGGGGACTTATCTACAATGAGCAGTTCTTC
TRBV19,TRBJ1-5,TRBD1,-,CATSKGAGQPQHF,TGTGCCACCTCTAAGGGGGCCGGTCAGCCCCAGCATTTT
TRBV10-3,TRBJ1-3,-,-,CAINRQTNGRNTIYF,TGTGCCATCAATCGGCAGACGAACGGGAGAAACACCATATATTTT
TRBV7-3,TRBJ2-3,-,-,CASSSWGQGTDTQYF,TGTGCCAGCAGCTCCTGGGGGCAGGGCACAGATACGCAGTATTTT
TRBV29-1,TRBJ2-7,TRBD2,-,CSGGGLVGEQYF,TGCAGCGGCGGGGGGTTAGTGGGCGAGCAGTACTTC
TRBV28,TRBJ2-7,TRBD2,few,CASSLGGGQFYEQYF,TGTGCCAGCAGTTTAGGGGGGGGTCAATTCTACGAGCAGTACTTC
TRBV6-1,TRBJ1-6,TRBD1,-,CASRTGTDYNSPLHF,TGTGCCAGCAGGACCGGGACAGACTATAATTCACCCCTCCACTTT
TRBV10-3,TRBJ1-2,-,-,CAISEEGEAFGYTF,TGTGCCATCAGTGAGGAGGGTGAGGCTTTTGGCTACACCTTC
TRBV5-8,TRBJ2-2,-,-,CASSLGASGELFF,TGTGCCAGCAGCCTCGGAGCGTCCGGGGAGCTGTTTTTT
TRBV7-3,TRBJ1-2,-,-,CASSEHMDYGYTF,TGTGCCAGCAGCGAGCACATGGACTATGGCTACACCTTC
TRBV7-3,TRBJ2-3,-,once,CASSFSGGSGTDTQYF,TGTGCCAGCAGCTTCAGTGGTGGGAGTGGCACAGATACGCAGTATTTT
TRBV15,TRBJ2-3,-,-,CATSRGTDYTTDTQYF,TGTGCCACCAGCAGAGGGACGGACTATACAACAGATACGCAGTATTTT
TRBV6-5,TRBJ2-1,-,-,CVTAGIYNEQFF,TGTGTTACGGCGGGGATTTACAATGAGCAGTTCTTC
TRBV5-1,TRBJ1-4,TRBD1,-,CASSLVTGGEKLFF,TGCGCCAGCAGCTTGGTTACAGGGGGTGAAAAACTGTTTTTT
TRBV6-4,TRBJ2-6,-,-,CASRLSSGANVLTF,TGTGCCAGCAGACTTAGCTCTGGGGCCAACGTCCTGACTTTC
TRBV15,TRBJ2-7,-,-,CATSRDRAGYEQYF,TGTGCCACCAGCAGAGATCGGGCTGGGTACGAGCAGTACTTC
TRBV6-6,TRBJ1-1,-,-,CASRGRDQAFF,TGTGCCAGCAGGGGCAGGGATCAGGCTTTCTTT
TRBV11-1,TRBJ1-6,-,-,CASSYGLSDSPLHF,TGTGCCAGCAGCTACGGGCTCTCGGATTCACCCCTCCACTTT
TRBV11-2,TRBJ1-1,-,few,CASREGNLNTEAFF,TGTGCCAGCAGAGAGGGAAACCTGAACACTGAAGCTTTCTTT
TRBV2,TRBJ2-3,-,few,CASSETSTDTQYF,TGTGCCAGCAGCGAGACTAGCACAGATACGCAGTATTTT
TRBV11-2,TRBJ2-5,-,-,CASSPPPGYQETQYF,TGTGCCAGCAGCCCTCCTCCGGGCTACCAAGAGACCCAGTACTTC
TRBV9,TRBJ2-7,TRBD1,-,CASSRTGARSYEQYF,TGTGCCAGCAGCCGGACAGGGGCGCGCTCCTACGAGCAGTACTTC
TRBV28,TRBJ2-2,TRBD2,-,CASSLDLAENTGELFF,TGTGCCAGCAGTTTAGACCTAGCGGAGAACACCGGGGAGCTGTTTTTT
TRBV6-6,TRBJ1-2,-,-,CASSPAGRYGYTF,TGTGCCAGCAGTCCCGCCGGACGCTATGGCTACACCTTC
TRBV7-9,TRBJ2-3,-,-,CASSSYPDTQYF,TGTGCCAGCAGCTCGTACCCAGATACGCAGTATTTT
TRBV18,TRBJ2-1,TRBD2,-,CASSPGFGERESNEQFF,TGTGCCAGCTCACCAGGTTTTGGCGAGCGGGAGAGCAATGAGCAGTTCTTC
TRBV6-1,TRBJ2-7,-,-,CASSELLGTSYEQYF,TGTGCCAGCAGTGAATTATTAGGGACCTCCTACGAGCAGTACTTC
TRBV6-5,TRBJ2-7,-,-,CASSYSSGSVSYEQYF,TGTGCCAGCAGTTACTCGAGTGGTAGTGTCTCCTACGAGCAGTACTTC
TRBV28,TRBJ2-7,-,-,CASTQTVTYEQYF,TGTGCCAGCACCCAGACAGTTACCTACGAGCAGTACTTC
TRBV6-1,TRBJ1-2,-,-,CASSKTGPHGYTF,TGTGCCAGCAGCAAAACAGGGCCGCATGGCTACACCTTC
TRBV18,TRBJ2-7,-,-,CASSPFLTNEQYF,TGTGCCAGCTCACCATTTTTGACTAACGAGCAGTACTTC
TRBV18,TRBJ1-2,-,-,CASRETGRYGYTF,TGTGCCAGTCGCGAGACAGGTCGATATGGCTACACCTTC
TRBV9,TRBJ1-4,TRBD1,-,CASSANRDRNEKLFF,TGTGCCAGCAGCGCCAACCGGGACAGGAATGAAAAACTGTTTTTT
TRBV7-9,TRBJ2-3,-,-,CASSYGRETDTQYF,TGTGCCAGCAGCTATGGCAGGGAAACAGATACGCAGTATTTT
TRBV2,TRBJ1-2,TRBD1,-,CASSPDREEGYTF,TGTGCCAGCAGCCCCGACAGGGAAGAAGGCTACACCTTC
TRBV10-2,TRBJ2-5,TRBD2,-,CASSGATSGKGAQYF,TGCGCCAGCAGTGGAGCGACTAGCGGAAAGGGGGCCCAGTACTTC
TRBV7-9,TRBJ1-1,-,few,CASSLERQEAFF,TGTGCCAGCAGCTTAGAAAGACAAGAAGCTTTCTTT
TRBV28,TRBJ1-1,TRBD1,-,CASGDSSAFF,TGTGCCAGCGGGGACAGTTCAGCTTTCTTT
TRBV25-1,TRBJ1-1,-,-,CASSELGGVTEAFF,TGTGCCAGCAGTGAATTGGGGGGGGTCACTGAAGCTTTCTTT
TRBV10-2,TRBJ2-1,-,few,CASSVGQINNEQFF,TGCGCCAGCAGTGTTGGACAGATAAACAATGAGCAGTTCTTC
TRBV12-2,TRBJ1-5,-,-,CASRSGAAWRFRARGQPQHF,TGTGCAAGTCGCTCAGGTGCGGCCTGGCGGTTTAGGGCGCGCGGTCAGCCCCAGCATTTT
TRBV15,TRBJ2-2,-,-,CATSRGGSGRNTGELFF,TGTGCCACCAGCAGAGGAGGGAGCGGACGGAACACCGGGGAGCTGTTTTTT
TRBV4-1,TRBJ2-5,-,-,CASSQPIQGPQETQYF,TGCGCCAGCAGCCAACCCATACAGGGCCCCCAAGAGACCCAGTACTTC
TRBV4-1,TRBJ2-7,-,-,CASSQANLLSYEQYF,TGCGCCAGCAGCCAAGCGAATCTTCTCTCCTACGAGCAGTACTTC